The 3 T cell receptor beta chains presented below share a single source sample, sequenced in a study of blood T cell repertoires in COVID-19. Some clones are missing from TCRdb's copy, which holds only in-frame ones; the method was immunoSEQ multiplex PCR. The sample holds 400,000 to 500,000 clones; roughly 90% are singletons and the top ten take approximately 2%. The sequenced sample was PBMCs or T cells enriched from blood (not recorded which). Source of these receptors: a woman aged 35 to 49 who had recovered from COVID-19.

This chain uses TRBV14 with TRBJ2-7; TRBD2 might be the D (6 bases). Germline V CDR1 and CDR2: SGHDN, FVKESK. Trimming stripped 1 base from V and 6 bases from J, with 13 bases between. The CDR3 is 14 amino acids. The CDR3 reads CASSQVGRKGEQYF. The DNA for the CDR3 is TGTGCCAGCAGCCAAGTCGGGAGAAAGGGCGAGCAGTACTTC.

Only one count was recorded for this clone. This chain links TRBV3-1 (or the pseudogene TRBV3-2) with TRBJ2-1; the match to TRBD1 covers 8 bases. Germline V gene sequence: CDR1 LGHDT, CDR2 YNNKEL (reference sequence). The V and J ends lost 6 bases and 8 bases, in that order; junction bases with no gene match: 15. The CDR3 has 16 residues. In DNA, the CDR3 is TGTGCCAGCAGTCCTACAGGGGGTTCTAAGGTCGATGAGCAGTTCTTC. Protein product: CASSPTGGSKVDEQFF.

The V call is TRBV29-1, the J call TRBJ1-1; D may be TRBD1 (5 bases). The CDR3 is made up of 16 amino acids. V shed 4 bases and J shed 0 bases, with 18 bases lying between them. Germline lookup yields CDR1 SQVTM and CDR2 ANQGSEA. The CDR3 nucleotides are TGCAGCGTTGCGTTCGTAGGGGCAGGCTTGAACACTGAAGCTTTCTTT. It encodes CSVAFVGAGLNTEAFF.